The present T cell receptor beta chain was sequenced within a study of CD8+ T cells in alopecia areata. The sequencing template was cDNA reverse transcribed from extracted RNA. Data came from immunoSEQ multiplex PCR; TCRdb stores just in-frame clones and leaves some out. The table includes approximately 180,000 clones, almost 65% detected once. From germline, CDR1 is MNHEY and CDR2 SVGAGI. This CDR3 region has 13 residues. V was trimmed by 6 bases and J by 4 bases, leaving 12 bases between them. The sample here was CD4+ T cells sorted from blood, taken at week 0. The receptor comes from a human donor with alopecia areata. The J gene is TRBJ1-1, the V gene TRBV6-5; D gene ambiguous. The CDR3 protein is CASSRTRATEAFF. The CDR3 DNA is TGTGCCAGCAGCCGTACAAGAGCCACTGAAGCTTTCTTT.